These 7 T cell receptor beta chains were sequenced from one sample in a study of blood T cell repertoires in COVID-19. TCRdb's table, derived via immunoSEQ multiplex PCR, lists solely in-frame clones and lacks some. The sample lists roughly 250,000 clones, 75% to 90% occurring once. Sequencing input: PBMCs or T cells enriched from blood (not recorded which). The receptors shown here come from a woman between 35 and 50 years old who had been exposed to COVID-19.

This chain joins TRBV7-6 and TRBJ2-2; 10 nucleotides agree with TRBD1. This CDR3 has 15 amino acids. Trimming removed 5 bases from V and 5 bases from J; junction bases left unmatched: 5. Germline lookup yields CDR1 SGHVS and CDR2 FNYEAQ. CDR3 bases: TGTGCCAGCAGCCGAGGACAGGGGGGAACCGGGGAGCTGTTTTTT. Amino acids: CASSRGQGGTGELFF.

CDR3 region: CASSPLPAGGGGYTF. DNA for the CDR3: TGTGCCAGCTCACCTCTCCCTGCGGGGGGCGGTGGCTACACCTTC. The chain employs TRBV18 and TRBJ1-2, with D possibly being TRBD1 (6 bases). The CDR3 sequence is 15 residues long. Germline V gene data show CDR1 as KGHSH and CDR2 as LQKENI. V was trimmed by 3 bases and J by 7 bases, leaving 18 bases between them.

This clone came up once. Here the CDR3 DNA reads TGTGCCAGCAGCTTCAGAGGTGGAATGGGCTACACCTTC. Residues: CASSFRGGMGYTF. The J gene is TRBJ1-2, the V gene TRBV5-6; D gene unclear. Germline V gene sequence: CDR1 SGHDT, CDR2 YYEEEE. The CDR3 runs to 13 residues. The V gene lost 2 bases and the J gene lost 8 bases, with 13 bases spanning the gap.

The chain recombines TRBV28 with TRBJ2-2, with TRBD2 matching 10 bases. CDR3 length: 16 residues. After removal of 6 bases from V and 7 bases from J, the junction contained 11 bases not matched to a gene. The germline gives CDR1 MDHEN, CDR2 SYDVKM. In DNA form, the CDR3 reads TGTGCCAGCAGGGGTTCTAGCGGGGGCCTCATCGGGGAGCTGTTTTTT. Encoded protein: CASRGSSGGLIGELFF. Variable domain in full (rest from reference TRBV28 and TRBJ2-2): DVKVTQSSRYLVKRTGEKVFLECVQDMDHENMFWYRQDPGLGLRLIYFSYDVKMKEKGDIPEGYSVSREKKERFSLILESASTNQTSMYLCASRGSSGGLIGELFFGEGSRLTVL.

The chain carries TRBV3-1 (or the pseudogene TRBV3-2) and TRBJ1-5, with D perhaps matching TRBD1 (6 bases). V was shortened by 0 bases and J by 0 bases, with 6 bases between the two germline ends. The CDR3 spans 15 residues. Germline loops: CDR1 LGHDT, CDR2 YNNKEL (reference sequence). The CDR3 DNA reads TGTGCCAGCAGCCAAGAACAGGGTAGCAATCAGCCCCAGCATTTT. It translates to CASSQEQGSNQPQHF.

The CDR3 sequence: CASSQGVPGRTSGSTDTQYF. In nucleotides, the CDR3 is TGCGCCAGCAGCCAAGGGGTCCCCGGTCGGACTAGCGGATCCACAGATACGCAGTATTTT. The chain carries TRBV4-1 and TRBJ2-3, with TRBD2 identical over 10 bases. Germline loops: CDR1 MGHRA, CDR2 YSYEKL. With V trimmed by 1 base and J by 2 bases, 15 bases remained unmatched. CDR3 length: 20 amino acids.

This clone was observed a single time. V usage is TRBV5-6 and J usage is TRBJ1-1, with 9 bases matching TRBD1. This CDR3 region has 15 residues. Germline CDR1 and CDR2: SGHDT and YYEEEE. Germline trimming cut 4 bases from V and 0 bases from J; bases unmatched to any gene: 4. The CDR3 nucleotides are TGTGCCAGCAGCCCAGGACAGGGGATGAACACTGAAGCTTTCTTT. Its translation is CASSPGQGMNTEAFF.